This T cell receptor (beta chain) is drawn from a study of T-cell reconstitution after alpha-beta-depleted transplantation in children. A TCRbeta library incorporating unique molecular identifiers was prepared. TCRdb analysed the PCR reads with MiXCR anew, one entry per CDR3 protein. Among over 550,000 distinct CDR3 sequences listed, about 10% were seen once. This receptor was identified in a human donor who donated a stem cell graft to a child with acute myeloid leukemia. The sequencing used PBMCs from the stem cell graft donor, collected from the stem cell graft.

CDR3 in amino acids: CSDSGRSSYNEQFF. The DNA for the CDR3 is TGCAGCGACTCGGGACGGAGCTCCTACAATGAGCAGTTCTTC. This chain joins TRBV29-1 and TRBJ2-1; perhaps D is TRBD1 or TRBD2 (5 bases each). V was cut by 7 bases and J by 0 bases, with 13 bases left in between. CDR1 is SQVTM, CDR2 ANQGSEA, per germline. This CDR3 is built from 14 residues.